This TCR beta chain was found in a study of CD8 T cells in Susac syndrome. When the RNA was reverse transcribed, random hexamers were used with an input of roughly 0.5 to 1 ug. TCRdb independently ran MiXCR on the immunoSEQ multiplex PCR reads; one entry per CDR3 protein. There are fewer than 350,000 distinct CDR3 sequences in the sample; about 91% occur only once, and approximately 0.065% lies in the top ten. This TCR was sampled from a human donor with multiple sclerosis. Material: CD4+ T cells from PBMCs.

The CDR3 region is CAISPGTGVGYTF. The DNA for the CDR3 is TGTGCCATCAGTCCCGGGACAGGAGTTGGCTACACCTTC. The rearrangement joins TRBV10-3 to TRBJ1-2; 8 bases match TRBD1. This CDR3 contains 13 residues. Germline V gene data show CDR1 as ENHRY and CDR2 as SYGVKD. V lost 5 bases to trimming and J lost 7 bases; unmatched junction nucleotides: 6.